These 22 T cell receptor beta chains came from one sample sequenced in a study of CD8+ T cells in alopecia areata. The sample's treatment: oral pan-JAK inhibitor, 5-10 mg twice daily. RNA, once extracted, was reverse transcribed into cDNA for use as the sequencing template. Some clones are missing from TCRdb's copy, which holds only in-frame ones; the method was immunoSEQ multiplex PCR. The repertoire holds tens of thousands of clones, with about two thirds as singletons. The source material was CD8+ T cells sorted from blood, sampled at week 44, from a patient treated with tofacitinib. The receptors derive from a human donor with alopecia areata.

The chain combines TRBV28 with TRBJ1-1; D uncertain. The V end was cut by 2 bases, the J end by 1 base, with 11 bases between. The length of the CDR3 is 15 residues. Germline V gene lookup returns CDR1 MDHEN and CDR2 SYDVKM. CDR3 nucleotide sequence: TGTGCCAGCAGTTTACTGACGGGCGGGAACACTGAAGCTTTCTTT. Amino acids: CASSLLTGGNTEAFF.

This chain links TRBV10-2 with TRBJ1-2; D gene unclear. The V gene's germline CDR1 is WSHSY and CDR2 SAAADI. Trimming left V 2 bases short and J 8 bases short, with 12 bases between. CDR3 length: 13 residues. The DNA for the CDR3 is TGCGCCAGCAGTGAGGACTACCCGGTGGGCTACACCTTC. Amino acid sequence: CASSEDYPVGYTF.

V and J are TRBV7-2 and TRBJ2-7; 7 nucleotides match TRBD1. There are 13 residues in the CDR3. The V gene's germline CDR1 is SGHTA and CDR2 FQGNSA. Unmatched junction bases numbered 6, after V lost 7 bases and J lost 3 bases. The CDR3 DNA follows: TGTGCCAGCAACTCCGGGACAGACTACGAGCAGTACTTC. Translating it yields CASNSGTDYEQYF.

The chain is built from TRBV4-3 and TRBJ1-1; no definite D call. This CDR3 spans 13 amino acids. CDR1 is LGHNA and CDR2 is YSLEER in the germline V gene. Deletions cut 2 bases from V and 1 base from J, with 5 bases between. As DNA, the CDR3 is TGCGCCAGCAGCCAAATGCGGAACACTGAAGCTTTCTTT. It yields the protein CASSQMRNTEAFF.

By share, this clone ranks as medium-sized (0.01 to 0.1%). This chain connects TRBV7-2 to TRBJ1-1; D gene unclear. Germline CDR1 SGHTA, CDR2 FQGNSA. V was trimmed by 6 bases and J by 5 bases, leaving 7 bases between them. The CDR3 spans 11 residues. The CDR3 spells CASSYETEAFF. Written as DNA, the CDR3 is TGTGCCAGCAGTTACGAGACTGAAGCTTTCTTT.

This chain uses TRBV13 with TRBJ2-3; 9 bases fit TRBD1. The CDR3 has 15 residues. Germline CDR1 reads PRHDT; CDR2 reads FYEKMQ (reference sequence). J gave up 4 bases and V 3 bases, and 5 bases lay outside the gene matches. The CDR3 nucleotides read TGTGCCAGCAGCTTGACAGGGGGGGGCCCAGATACGCAGTATTTT. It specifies CASSLTGGGPDTQYF.

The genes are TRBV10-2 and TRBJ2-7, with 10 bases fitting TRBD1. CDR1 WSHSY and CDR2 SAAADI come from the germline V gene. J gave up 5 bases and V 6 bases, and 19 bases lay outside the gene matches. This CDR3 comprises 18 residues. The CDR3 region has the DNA TGCGCCAGCAGGGCGGGGCCAGTCCGGGACAGGGGAGTCGACGAGCAGTACTTC. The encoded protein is CASRAGPVRDRGVDEQYF.

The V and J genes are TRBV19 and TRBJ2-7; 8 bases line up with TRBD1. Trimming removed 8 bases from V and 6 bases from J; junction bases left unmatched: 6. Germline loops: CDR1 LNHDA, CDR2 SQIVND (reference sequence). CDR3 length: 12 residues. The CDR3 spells CASSPGGVEQYF. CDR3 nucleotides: TGTGCCAGTTCTCCAGGGGGCGTCGAGCAGTACTTC. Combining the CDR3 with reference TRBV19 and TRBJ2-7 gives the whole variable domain DGGITQSPKYLFRKEGQNVTLSCEQNLNHDAMYWYRQDPGQGLRLIYYSQIVNDFQKGDIAEGYSVSREKKESFPLTVTSAQKNPTAFYLCASSPGGVEQYFGPGTRLTVT.

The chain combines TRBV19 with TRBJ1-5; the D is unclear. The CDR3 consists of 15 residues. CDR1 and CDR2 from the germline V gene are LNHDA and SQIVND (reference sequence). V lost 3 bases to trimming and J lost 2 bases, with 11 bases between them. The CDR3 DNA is TGTGCCAGTAGTATTTCGGCTGAGGGCAATCAGCCCCAGCATTTT. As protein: CASSISAEGNQPQHF.

CDR3 in amino acids: CASSVGTGPNTEAFF. DNA of the CDR3: TGTGCCAGCAGCGTTGGGACAGGGCCGAACACTGAAGCTTTCTTT. The chain uses TRBV9 and TRBJ1-1; 9 bases are a match to TRBD1. Per the germline V gene, CDR1 is SGDLS and CDR2 is YYNGEE. The V gene end was trimmed by 2 bases and the J gene end by 1 base; junction bases not matched to a gene: 3. The length of the CDR3 is 15 residues. Full variable domain (missing parts from reference TRBV9 and TRBJ1-1): DSGVTQTPKHLITATGQRVTLRCSPRSGDLSVYWYQQSLDQGLQFLIQYYNGEERAKGNILERFSAQQFPDLHSELNLSSLELGDSALYFCASSVGTGPNTEAFFGQGTRLTVV.

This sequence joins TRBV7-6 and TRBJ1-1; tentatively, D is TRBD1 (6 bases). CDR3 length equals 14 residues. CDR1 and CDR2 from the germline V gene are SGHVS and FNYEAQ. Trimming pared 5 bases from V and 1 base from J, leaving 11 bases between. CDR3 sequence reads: CASSPQGQNTEAFF. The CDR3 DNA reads TGTGCCAGCAGCCCCCAGGGACAGAACACTGAAGCTTTCTTT.

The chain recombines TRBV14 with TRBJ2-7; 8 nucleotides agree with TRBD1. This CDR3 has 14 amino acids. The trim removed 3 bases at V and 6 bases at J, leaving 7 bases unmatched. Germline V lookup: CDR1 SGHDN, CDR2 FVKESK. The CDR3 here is CASSHTGQGGEQYF. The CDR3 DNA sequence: TGTGCCAGCAGCCATACCGGACAGGGTGGCGAGCAGTACTTC.

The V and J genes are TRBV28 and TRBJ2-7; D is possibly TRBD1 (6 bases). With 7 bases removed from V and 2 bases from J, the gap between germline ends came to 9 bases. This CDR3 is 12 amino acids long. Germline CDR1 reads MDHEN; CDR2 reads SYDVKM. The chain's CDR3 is CASMTGAYEQYF. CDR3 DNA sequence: TGTGCCAGCATGACAGGAGCCTACGAGCAGTACTTC.

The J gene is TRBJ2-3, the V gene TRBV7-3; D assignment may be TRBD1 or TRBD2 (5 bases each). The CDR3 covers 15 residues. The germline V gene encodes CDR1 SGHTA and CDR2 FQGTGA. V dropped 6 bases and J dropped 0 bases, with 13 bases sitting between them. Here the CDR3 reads CASSGGRTSTDTQYF. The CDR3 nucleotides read TGTGCCAGCAGTGGGGGTAGGACTAGCACAGATACGCAGTATTTT.

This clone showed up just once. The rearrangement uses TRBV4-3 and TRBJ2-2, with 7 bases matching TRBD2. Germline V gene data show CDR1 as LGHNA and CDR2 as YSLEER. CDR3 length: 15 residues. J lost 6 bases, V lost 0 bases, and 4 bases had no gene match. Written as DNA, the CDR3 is TGCGCCAGCAGCCAAGATTCCAGCGGGGCCGGGGAGCTGTTTTTT. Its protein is CASSQDSSGAGELFF.

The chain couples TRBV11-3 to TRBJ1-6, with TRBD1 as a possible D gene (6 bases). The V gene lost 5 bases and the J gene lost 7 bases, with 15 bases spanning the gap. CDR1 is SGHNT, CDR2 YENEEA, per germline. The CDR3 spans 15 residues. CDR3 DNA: TGTGCCAGCAGCCCGGGTGGACAGTCCAATTCACCCCTCCACTTT. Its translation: CASSPGGQSNSPLHF.

CDR3 sequence reads: CASTHSGGARNEQFF. The CDR3 nucleotides are TGTGCCAGCACCCATAGCGGGGGGGCGAGGAATGAGCAGTTCTTC. V and J are TRBV5-6 and TRBJ2-1, with 11 nucleotides matching TRBD2. The CDR3 totals 15 residues. After removal of 6 bases from V and 7 bases from J, the junction contained 9 bases not matched to a gene. Looked up from germline, CDR1 is SGHDT and CDR2 is YYEEEE.

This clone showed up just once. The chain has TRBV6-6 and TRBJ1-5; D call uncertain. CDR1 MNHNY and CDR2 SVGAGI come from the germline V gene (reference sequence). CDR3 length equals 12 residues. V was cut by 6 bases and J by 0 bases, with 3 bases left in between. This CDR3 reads CASRRSNQPQHF. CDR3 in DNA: TGTGCCAGCAGGCGTAGCAATCAGCCCCAGCATTTT.

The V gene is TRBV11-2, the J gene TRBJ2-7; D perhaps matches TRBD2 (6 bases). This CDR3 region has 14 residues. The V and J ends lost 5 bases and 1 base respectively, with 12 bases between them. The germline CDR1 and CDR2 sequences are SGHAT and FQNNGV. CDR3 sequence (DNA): TGTGCCAGCAGCGGCGGGACTCCGTCCTACGAGCAGTACTTC. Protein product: CASSGGTPSYEQYF.

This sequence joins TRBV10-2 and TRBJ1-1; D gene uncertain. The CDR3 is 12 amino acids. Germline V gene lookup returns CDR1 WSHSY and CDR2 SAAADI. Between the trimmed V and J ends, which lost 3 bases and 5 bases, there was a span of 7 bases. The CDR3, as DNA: TGCGCCAGCAGTGATGGTAGGACTGAAGCTTTCTTT. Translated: CASSDGRTEAFF.

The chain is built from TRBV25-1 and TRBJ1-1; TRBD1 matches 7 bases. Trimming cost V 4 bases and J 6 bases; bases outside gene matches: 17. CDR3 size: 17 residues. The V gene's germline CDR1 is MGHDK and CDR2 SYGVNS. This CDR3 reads CASSGNRTGRFKAEAFF. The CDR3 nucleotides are TGTGCCAGCAGTGGGAATAGGACAGGTCGGTTTAAGGCTGAAGCTTTCTTT. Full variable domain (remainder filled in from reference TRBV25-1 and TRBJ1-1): EADIYQTPRYLVIGTGKKITLECSQTMGHDKMYWYQQDPGMELHLIHYSYGVNSTEKGDLSSESTVSRIRTEHFPLTLESARPSHTSQYLCASSGNRTGRFKAEAFFGQGTRLTVV.

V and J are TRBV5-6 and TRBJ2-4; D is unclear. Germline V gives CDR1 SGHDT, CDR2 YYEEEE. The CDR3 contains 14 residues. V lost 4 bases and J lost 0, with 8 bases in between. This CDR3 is CASSIPGAKNIQYF. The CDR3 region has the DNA TGTGCCAGCAGCATCCCGGGAGCCAAAAACATTCAGTACTTC.